These T cell receptor beta chains were read from a single sample in a study of T-cell memory formation after mild COVID-19. TCRdb independently ran MiXCR on the 5' RACE reads; one entry per CDR3 protein. The sample has approximately 180,000 distinct CDR3 sequences, more than 15% seen once. Sequencing was done on a sample of PBMCs or a T cell subset sorted from them (not recorded which). These receptors were taken from an adult woman who had mild COVID-19 (a few samples of this study predate the infection). Cell type and time point are not known. The CDR3 runs from the conserved cysteine through the conserved F or W. D genes are given only for firm matches. Rows may omit the clone size; those that give it use once, few, many or a size class.

J gene,clone size,V gene,D gene,CDR3 DNA,CDR3 protein
TRBJ1-1,-,TRBV6-1,TRBD1,TGTGCCAGCAGTGAAGGCGGGACAGGAAAAAATGAAGCTTTCTTT,CASSEGGTGKNEAFF
TRBJ1-1,-,TRBV11-2,TRBD1,TGTGCCAGCAGCCATGACAGGGGTGGCACTGAAGCTTTCTTT,CASSHDRGGTEAFF
TRBJ2-1,many,TRBV24-1,-,TGTGCCACCAGTGATTCCCCCCCCGTGACATCCTCCTACAATGAGCAGTTCTTC,CATSDSPPVTSSYNEQFF
TRBJ2-7,-,TRBV20-1,-,TGCAGTGCTAGTTCGCCGGGGAGTGGGTTCGACGAGCAGTACTTC,CSASSPGSGFDEQYF
TRBJ2-5,few,TRBV7-9,-,TGTGCCAGCAGCAGCAAGGGACGGGACCAAGAGACCCAGTACTTC,CASSSKGRDQETQYF
TRBJ2-7,-,TRBV18,-,TGTGCCAGCTCACCAGGCGAGACGGTGGCCTACGAGCAGTACTTC,CASSPGETVAYEQYF
TRBJ2-7,-,TRBV7-9,TRBD1,TGTGCCAGCAGCTTAGAGGGACAGGGGAACGAGCAGTACTTC,CASSLEGQGNEQYF
TRBJ2-7,-,TRBV7-2,-,TGTGCCAGCAGCTTAGTGAGGGGAGACTACGAGCAGTACTTC,CASSLVRGDYEQYF
TRBJ2-7,-,TRBV9,TRBD1,TGTGCCAGCAGCGTAGCAGGGGGAGACGAGCAGTACTTC,CASSVAGGDEQYF
TRBJ1-1,few,TRBV18,-,TGTGCCAGCTCACCGCAGGGGCTCGCTGAAGCTTTCTTT,CASSPQGLAEAFF
TRBJ1-1,-,TRBV20-1,TRBD1,TGCAGTGCTACCCGGGACAGTAACACTGAAGCTTTCTTT,CSATRDSNTEAFF
TRBJ1-1,-,TRBV10-3,TRBD1,TGTGCCATCAGTGGGACAGGGCATAACACTGAAGCTTTCTTT,CAISGTGHNTEAFF
TRBJ2-7,few,TRBV9,-,TGTGCCAGCAGCGTACAAGGGGGCGAGCAGTACTTC,CASSVQGGEQYF
TRBJ2-1,-,TRBV20-1,-,TGCAGTGTGGCCGTAGAGGACAACTACAATGAGCAGTTCTTC,CSVAVEDNYNEQFF
TRBJ2-3,-,TRBV7-3,-,TGTGCCAGCAGCTCGACTAGTGCAGATACGCAGTATTTT,CASSSTSADTQYF
TRBJ1-1,few,TRBV4-1,-,TGCGCCAGCAGCCAAGATCGGGGCGTTAAGAGCGGGAACACTGAAGCTTTCTTT,CASSQDRGVKSGNTEAFF
TRBJ2-7,-,TRBV12-3/TRBV12-4,-,TGTGCCAGCAGTGACGCGCCAGGCAAATACGAGCAGTACTTC,CASSDAPGKYEQYF
TRBJ2-3,-,TRBV11-2,TRBD2,TGTGCCAGCAGCCCTCGATCACTAGCGGAGACAGATACGCAGTATTTT,CASSPRSLAETDTQYF
TRBJ2-5,few,TRBV11-3,-,TGTGCCAGCAGCGCCTACGAGGAGACCCAGTACTTC,CASSAYEETQYF
TRBJ2-7,few,TRBV2,-,TGTGCCAGCAGCCGGGAAGGGCCGGGAGAGCAGTACTTC,CASSREGPGEQYF
TRBJ2-1,-,TRBV7-2,TRBD2,TGTGCCAGCAGCCCGACCCTAGCGGGAGGTCGCAATGAGCAGTTCTTC,CASSPTLAGGRNEQFF
TRBJ2-1,few,TRBV5-1,TRBD2,TGCGCCAGCAGCTTTTTAGCACTAGCGGGGGGGCAGTCCTACAATGAGCAGTTCTTC,CASSFLALAGGQSYNEQFF
TRBJ1-1,many,TRBV24-1,-,TGTGCCACCAGTACAGGGCCAAACACTGAAGCTTTCTTT,CATSTGPNTEAFF
TRBJ2-1,-,TRBV11-2,TRBD1,TGTGCCAGCAGCCAGATAAGGGGGCAACTAGGACCTGAGCAGTTCTTC,CASSQIRGQLGPEQFF
TRBJ2-7,few,TRBV12-3/TRBV12-4,-,TGTGCCAGCAGTTTACAGAGCTCCTACGAGCAGTACTTC,CASSLQSSYEQYF
TRBJ1-1,-,TRBV6-2/TRBV6-3,-,TGTGCCAGCAGCGTGGGACTTAAGAACACTGAAGCTTTCTTT,CASSVGLKNTEAFF
TRBJ2-1,few,TRBV7-2,-,TGTGCCAGCCAGGGGGGACGGGGTTTCTACAATGAGCAGTTCTTC,CASQGGRGFYNEQFF
TRBJ1-2,-,TRBV29-1,TRBD1,TGCAGCGTCTGGGACAGGGGTAGAACCAACTATGGCTACACCTTC,CSVWDRGRTNYGYTF
TRBJ2-7,-,TRBV6-2/TRBV6-3,TRBD2,TGTGCCAGCAGTTACTACACCAGCGGGAGGGCCGCAGCCGCCCACGAGCAGTACTTC,CASSYYTSGRAAAAHEQYF
TRBJ2-3,-,TRBV24-1,TRBD1,TGTGCCACCAGTCCGACAGGGGGAACAGATACGCAGTATTTT,CATSPTGGTDTQYF
TRBJ1-1,few,TRBV2,-,TGTGCCAGCAGAATCGACAGGCTCGAGAACACTGAAGCTTTCTTT,CASRIDRLENTEAFF
TRBJ2-1,few,TRBV2,-,TGTGCCAGCAGGCCCGACTACGATGAGCAGTTCTTC,CASRPDYDEQFF
TRBJ2-1,-,TRBV29-1,-,TGCAGCGTTGCTCTCCCTGGGGCCTACAATGAGCAGTTCTTC,CSVALPGAYNEQFF
TRBJ1-6,few,TRBV12-3/TRBV12-4,-,TGTGCCAGCATGAAAGTGAGCTCCTATAATTCACCCCTCCACTTT,CASMKVSSYNSPLHF
TRBJ2-5,few,TRBV20-1,-,TGCAGTGCTACGGGAAAAGAGACCCAGTACTTC,CSATGKETQYF
TRBJ2-1,-,TRBV6-4,TRBD2,TGTGCCACCCGGACTAGCGGGAGGTCGGGGTACAATGAGCAGTTCTTC,CATRTSGRSGYNEQFF
TRBJ2-7,few,TRBV7-8,-,TGTGCCAGCAGCTTTCGACTAAGCTCCTACGAGCAGTACTTC,CASSFRLSSYEQYF
TRBJ1-2,few,TRBV7-9,-,TGTGCCAGCAGCCCCCCAGCGACAGGTGGCTACACCTTC,CASSPPATGGYTF
TRBJ2-2,many,TRBV4-2,TRBD2,TGTGCCAGCAGCCCTGCTACTAGCGGGAGAGGTGGCGGGGAGCTGTTTTTT,CASSPATSGRGGGELFF
TRBJ1-6,few,TRBV6-1,TRBD1,TGTGCCAGCAGTGAAGGACAGGGGGCTTTTTCACCCCTCCACTTT,CASSEGQGAFSPLHF
TRBJ2-5,few,TRBV5-4,TRBD1,TGTGCCAGCAGCTTCCAGGGGACAGGGGAAGAGACCCAGTACTTC,CASSFQGTGEETQYF
TRBJ2-1,-,TRBV24-1,TRBD2,TGTGCCACCAGTGATAAAGGGACTAGCGGGCTTCACAATGAGCAGTTCTTC,CATSDKGTSGLHNEQFF
TRBJ2-5,few,TRBV5-6,TRBD1,TGTGCCAGCCGCCTTTTACAGGGGGCTGAGGAGACCCAGTACTTC,CASRLLQGAEETQYF
TRBJ2-7,many,TRBV12-3/TRBV12-4,-,TGTGCCAGCAGTTTAGGCTCCTACGAGCAGTACTTC,CASSLGSYEQYF
TRBJ2-1,-,TRBV4-1,TRBD1,TGCGCCAGCAGCCAATTTGGGCTGGACAGGGTTTCCTACAATGAGCAGTTCTTC,CASSQFGLDRVSYNEQFF
TRBJ2-2,many,TRBV24-1,-,TGTGCCACCAGTGACCCGGGACGACTAACCGGGGAGCTGTTTTTT,CATSDPGRLTGELFF
TRBJ2-5,-,TRBV20-1,-,TGCAGTGCTAGAGTTCGGGAGACCCAGTACTTC,CSARVRETQYF
TRBJ2-3,-,TRBV18,-,TGTGCCAGCTCACTACAGGGATCCGGCACAGATACGCAGTATTTT,CASSLQGSGTDTQYF
TRBJ2-1,-,TRBV20-1,-,TGCAGTGCTAGACATGCTAGCTATGAGCAGTTCTTC,CSARHASYEQFF
TRBJ2-1,many,TRBV7-2,-,TGTGCCAGCAGCCCCTACTCGACTAGGGGTGTACAGGGTGAGCAGTTCTTC,CASSPYSTRGVQGEQFF
TRBJ2-6,-,TRBV7-6,TRBD2,TGTGCCAGCAGCCTCGGACTAGCGGGCCGCTCTGGGGCCAACGTCCTGACTTTC,CASSLGLAGRSGANVLTF
TRBJ2-5,-,TRBV12-3/TRBV12-4,-,TGTGCCAGCATCCCCATGGGTGGCGAGACCCAGTACTTC,CASIPMGGETQYF
TRBJ1-6,-,TRBV3-1,TRBD1,TGTGCCAGCAGTCGAGACAGGGGACGGGAGAATTCACCCCTCCACTTT,CASSRDRGRENSPLHF
TRBJ1-2,few,TRBV5-1,-,TGCGCCAGCAGCCCGAGGGACACGGATGGCTACACCTTC,CASSPRDTDGYTF